Below, one T cell receptor beta chain is given with its context. This clone is a singleton in its sample. Its antigen target is currently unknown. No qualities accompany the bases; no much larger clone lies one base away. This sample is drawn from a study of T cell changes during pregnancy in multiple sclerosis (dated by TCRdb to the late 2010s). Background on the whole study: Changes in the T cell repertoire over the course of pregnancy were examined in this study in women with multiple sclerosis.

The library was made by the immunoSEQ multiplex PCR assay. In TCRdb, the immuneACCESS table is reduced to in-frame sequences with V and J assigned. These tables do not hold every clone; where another copy was compared, an unresolved V gene accounts for under half, and the others remain unexplained. The sample has about 65,000 clones on record, 85% to 95% of them singletons. The biggest ten clones account for 2.5% to 3.5% of the sample. Between the V and J ends, shortened by 0 bases and 4 bases respectively, the junction contains 6 bases. As encoded in the germline V gene (reference sequence), CDR1 is SEHNR while CDR2 is FQNEAQ. The CDR3 holds 13 amino acids from the cysteine to the phenylalanine. Only the CDR3 DNA stays, 39 bases, in frame from base 1.

The TCR originated in a female donor in good health, enrolled as a control in a pregnancy study. This sequence uses TRBV7-9 and TRBJ1-2; confidence is insufficient to name the D gene. Sequences were derived from CD8+ T cells from peripheral blood mononuclear cells, sampled in the third trimester of pregnancy. In nucleotide form, the sequence is TGTGCCAGCAGCTTAGCTGGCAGCTATGGCTACACCTTC. This translates into CASSLAGSYGYTF.